This T cell receptor beta chain was sequenced during a study of T-cell reconstitution after alpha-beta-depleted transplantation in children (dated by TCRdb to 2016 to 2017). Notes on the research overall: Using TCR repertoire profiling, the study quantitatively followed how T-cell immune reconstitution unfolded in children after TCRalphabeta/CD19-depleted allogeneic hematopoietic cell transplantation.

The library was prepared using PCR. The sample was run on an Illumina HiSeq 2500. Molecular barcoding was employed in the preparation of TCR libraries, with unique molecular identifiers being used to normalize TCRbeta repertoire quantification. TCRdb trimmed public reads at Q25 via fastp, called clones via MiXCR and kept in-frame beta chains. Every distinct CDR3 protein forms one entry, paired with its most common genes and DNA. The sample table lists 250,000 to 400,000 distinct CDR3 sequences, around 25% of them with a count of one. The ten largest clones capture roughly 9.7% of the sample. This clonotype was observed a handful of times. Its antigen specificity is not known. It has no much larger one-base neighbor in the sample; base qualities were not kept. Results the study describes overall, beyond this receptor: In some patients, the high TCRbeta diversity seen at day 60 was put down to recipient T cells and intrathymic progenitors that had survived conditioning. Over subsequent months, a decline in hyperexpanded clone frequencies was noted, and after one year, T-cell counts and TCRbeta diversity were mostly ascribed to newly produced T cells. The apparently early recovery of alphabetaT-cell counts about two months after transplant reportedly depended on only several hundred rapidly expanded clones that came from non-depleted graft cells.

CDR3 length: 15 amino acids, cysteine to phenylalanine. The only DNA kept is the CDR3, 45 bases in frame from the first base. As encoded in the germline V gene, CDR1 is SGHTA while CDR2 is FQGNSA. V sheds 1 base and J sheds 1 base, leaving 11 bases between their ends. The treatment or condition label, read with the paper, signifies: allogeneic hematopoietic cell transplantation with graft depleted of TCRalphabeta T cells and CD19 B cells. The transplant recipients were children given TCRalphabeta/CD19-depleted allogeneic hematopoietic cell grafts. Recombination linked TRBV7-2 to TRBJ2-7; the D call could be TRBD1 or TRBD2, with each sharing 6 bases. The source material was PBMCs, mostly from graft donor cells, sampled 180 days after TCRalphabeta/CD19-depleted stem cell transplant. The clonotype was recovered from a male patient younger than 18 who had a stem cell transplant for acute lymphoblastic leukemia, so the T cells may come from the graft donor. The base sequence is TGTGCCAGCAGCTTAGAGGGGGGACATTCCTACGAGCAGTACTTC. It translates as CASSLEGGHSYEQYF.